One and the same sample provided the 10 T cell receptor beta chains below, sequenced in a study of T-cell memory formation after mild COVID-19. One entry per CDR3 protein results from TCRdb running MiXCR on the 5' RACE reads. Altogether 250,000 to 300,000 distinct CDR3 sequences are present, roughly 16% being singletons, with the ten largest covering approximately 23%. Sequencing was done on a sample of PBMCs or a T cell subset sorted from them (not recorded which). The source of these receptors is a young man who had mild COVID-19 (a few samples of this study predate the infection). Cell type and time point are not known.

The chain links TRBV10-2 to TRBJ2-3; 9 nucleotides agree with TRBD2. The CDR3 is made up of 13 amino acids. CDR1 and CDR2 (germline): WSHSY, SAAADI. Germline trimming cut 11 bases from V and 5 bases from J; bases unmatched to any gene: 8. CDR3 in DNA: TGCGCCGGAGGCGGGGGGGCTGTAGATACGCAGTATTTT. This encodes CAGGGGAVDTQYF.

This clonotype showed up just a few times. The CDR3 DNA sequence: TGCGCCAGCAGCGCCGGGACTAGCGGGGATACGCAGTATTTT. This gives the protein CASSAGTSGDTQYF. The chain is built from TRBV5-1 and TRBJ2-3; 12 bases agree with TRBD2. The CDR3 has 14 residues. Germline V gives CDR1 SGHRS, CDR2 YFSETQ. V was pared by 4 bases and J by 6 bases, with 3 bases of the junction left unmatched.

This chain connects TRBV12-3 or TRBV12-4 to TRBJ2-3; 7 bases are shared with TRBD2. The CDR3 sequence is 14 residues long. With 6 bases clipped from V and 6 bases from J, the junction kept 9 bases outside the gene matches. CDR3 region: CASSWGLRSDTQYF. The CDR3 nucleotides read TGTGCCAGCAGCTGGGGACTACGTTCCGATACGCAGTATTTT.

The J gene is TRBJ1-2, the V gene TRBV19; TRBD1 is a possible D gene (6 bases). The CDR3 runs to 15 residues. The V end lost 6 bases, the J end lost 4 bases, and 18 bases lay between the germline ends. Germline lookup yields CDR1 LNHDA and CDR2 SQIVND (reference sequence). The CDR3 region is CASRRGGGDGYGYTF. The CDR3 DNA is TGTGCCAGTAGGCGTGGCGGGGGCGATGGCTATGGCTACACCTTC.

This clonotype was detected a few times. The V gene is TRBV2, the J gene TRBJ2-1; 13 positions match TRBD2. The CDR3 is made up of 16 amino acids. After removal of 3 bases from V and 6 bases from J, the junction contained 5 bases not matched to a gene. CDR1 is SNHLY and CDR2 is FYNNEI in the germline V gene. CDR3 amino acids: CASSDPGTSGANEQFF. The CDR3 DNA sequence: TGTGCCAGCAGTGACCCCGGGACTAGCGGGGCCAATGAGCAGTTCTTC.

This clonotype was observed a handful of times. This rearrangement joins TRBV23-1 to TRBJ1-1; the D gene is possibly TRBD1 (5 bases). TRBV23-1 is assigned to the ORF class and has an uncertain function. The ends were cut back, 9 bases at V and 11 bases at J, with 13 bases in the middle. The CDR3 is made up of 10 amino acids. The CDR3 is CARLGGMAFF. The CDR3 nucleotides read TGCGCCAGACTCGGGGGGATGGCTTTCTTT.

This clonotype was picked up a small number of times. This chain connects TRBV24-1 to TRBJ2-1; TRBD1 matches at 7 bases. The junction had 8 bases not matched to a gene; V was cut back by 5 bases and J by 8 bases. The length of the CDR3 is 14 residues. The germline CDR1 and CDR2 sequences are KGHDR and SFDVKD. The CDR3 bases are TGTGCCACCAGTGGATCAGGGGGTGTCGATGAGCAGTTCTTC. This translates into CATSGSGGVDEQFF.

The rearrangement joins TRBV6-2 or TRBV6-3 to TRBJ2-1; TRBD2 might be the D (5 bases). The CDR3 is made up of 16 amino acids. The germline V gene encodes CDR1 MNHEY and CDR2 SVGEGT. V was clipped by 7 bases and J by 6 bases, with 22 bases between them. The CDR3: CASTLPGKISVNEQFF. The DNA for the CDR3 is TGTGCCAGCACCCTTCCCGGGAAAATAAGTGTCAATGAGCAGTTCTTC.

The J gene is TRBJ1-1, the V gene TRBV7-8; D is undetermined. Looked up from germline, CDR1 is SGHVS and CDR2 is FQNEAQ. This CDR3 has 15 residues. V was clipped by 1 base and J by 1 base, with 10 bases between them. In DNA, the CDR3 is TGTGCCAGCAGCTTAGTATTCAGCCCGAACACTGAAGCTTTCTTT. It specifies CASSLVFSPNTEAFF.

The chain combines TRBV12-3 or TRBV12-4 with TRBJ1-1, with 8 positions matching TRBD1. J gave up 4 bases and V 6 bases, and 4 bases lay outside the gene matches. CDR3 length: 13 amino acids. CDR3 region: CASRDREGTEAFF. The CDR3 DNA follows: TGTGCCAGCAGGGACAGGGAGGGCACTGAAGCTTTCTTT.